The present T cell receptor (beta chain) was sequenced within a study of T cells in Graves' hyperthyroidism and ophthalmopathy. This clonotype was seen at least ten times. The J segment lost 7 bases and the V segment lost 5 bases, leaving 6 bases of the junction unmatched. The CDR3 contains 13 residues. Germline V CDR1 and CDR2: DFQATT, SNEGSKA (reference sequence). There were TCR beta CDR3 regions amplified from RNA transcripts. HTBI primers were used for first-round RT-PCR of the TCR CDR3. TCRdb reprocessed the multiplex PCR reads via MiXCR and lists one record per CDR3 protein. The sample holds around 340,000 distinct CDR3 sequences, approximately 13% seen once.

The clonotype comes from a woman in her twenties or thirties with Graves' hyperthyroidism. The V gene is TRBV20-1, the J gene TRBJ2-2, with TRBD2 matching 8 bases. The sample taken for sequencing was blood. CDR3 nucleotide sequence: TGCAGTGCTCGGGGGACTAGTGGCGGGGAGCTGTTTTTT. The encoded protein is CSARGTSGGELFF.